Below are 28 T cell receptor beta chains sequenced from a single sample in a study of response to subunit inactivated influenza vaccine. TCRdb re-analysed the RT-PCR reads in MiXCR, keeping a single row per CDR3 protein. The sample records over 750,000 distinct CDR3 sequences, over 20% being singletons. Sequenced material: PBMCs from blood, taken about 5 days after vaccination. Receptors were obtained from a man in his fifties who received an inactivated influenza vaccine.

This CDR3 reads CASSQVDRAQYF. The CDR3 DNA reads TGTGCCAGCAGCCAAGTTGACAGGGCCCAGTACTTC. The chain has TRBV3-1 and TRBJ2-5; TRBD1 agrees at 7 bases. V shed 1 base, J shed 9 bases, and the junction held 2 bases outside the gene matches. The CDR3 spans 12 residues. Germline V gives CDR1 LGHDT, CDR2 YNNKEL (reference sequence).

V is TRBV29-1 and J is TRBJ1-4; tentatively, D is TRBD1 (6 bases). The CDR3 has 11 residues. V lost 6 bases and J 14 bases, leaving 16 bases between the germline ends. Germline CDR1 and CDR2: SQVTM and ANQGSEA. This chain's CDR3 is CSVGVQGRLFF. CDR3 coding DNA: TGCAGCGTCGGGGTGCAGGGGAGGCTGTTTTTT. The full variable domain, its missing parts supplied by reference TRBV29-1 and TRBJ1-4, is SAVISQKPSRDICQRGTSLTIQCQVDSQVTMMFWYRQQPGQSLTLIATANQGSEATYESGFVIDKFPISRPNLTFSTLTVSNMSPEDSSIYLCSVGVQGRLFFGSGTQLSVL.

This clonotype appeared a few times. The CDR3 DNA reads TGTGCCAGCAGCCGGGAGGGGAGGGGCGATGAGCAGTTCTTC. It is translated as CASSREGRGDEQFF. The V and J genes are TRBV7-2 and TRBJ2-1; 8 bases align to TRBD2. The length of the CDR3 is 14 residues. Per the germline V gene, CDR1 is SGHTA and CDR2 is FQGNSA. The V and J ends lost 5 bases and 8 bases, in that order; junction bases with no gene match: 8.

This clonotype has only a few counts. CDR3 bases: TGCAGTGCTGGTCCGGGACAGGGCCGTATCGAGACCCAGTACTTC. Translated: CSAGPGQGRIETQYF. This chain links TRBV20-1 with TRBJ2-5, with 9 bases matching TRBD1. V gave up 5 bases and J gave up 5 bases; unmatched junction bases: 12. The CDR3 loop spans 15 amino acids. Germline V lookup: CDR1 DFQATT, CDR2 SNEGSKA (reference sequence).

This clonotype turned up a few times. The CDR3 sequence is CASSQDGGQGTQYF. The DNA of the CDR3 is TGCGCCAGCAGCCAAGACGGCGGGCAAGGGACGCAGTATTTT. The chain links TRBV4-3 to TRBJ2-3; D may be TRBD2 (5 bases). Trimming stripped 0 bases from V and 9 bases from J, with 13 bases between. This CDR3 region has 14 residues. Germline-derived CDR1 and CDR2 are LGHNA and YSLEER.

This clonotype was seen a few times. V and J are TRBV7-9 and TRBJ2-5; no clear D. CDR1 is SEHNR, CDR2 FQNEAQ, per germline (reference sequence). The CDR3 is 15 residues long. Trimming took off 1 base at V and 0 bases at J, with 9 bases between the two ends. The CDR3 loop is CASSLVSPHQETQYF. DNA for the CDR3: TGTGCCAGCAGCTTAGTTTCACCCCACCAAGAGACCCAGTACTTC.

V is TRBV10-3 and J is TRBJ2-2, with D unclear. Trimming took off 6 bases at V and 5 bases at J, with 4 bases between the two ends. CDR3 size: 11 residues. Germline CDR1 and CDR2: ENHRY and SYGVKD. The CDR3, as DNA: TGTGCCATCAGGGGTACCGGGGAGCTGTTTTTT. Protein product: CAIRGTGELFF.

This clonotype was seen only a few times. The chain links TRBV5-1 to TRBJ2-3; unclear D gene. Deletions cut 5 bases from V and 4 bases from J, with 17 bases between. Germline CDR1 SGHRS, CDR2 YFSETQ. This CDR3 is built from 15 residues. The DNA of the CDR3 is TGCGCCAGCAGACATAGCCCCCAAAGAGCAGATACGCAGTATTTT. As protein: CASRHSPQRADTQYF.

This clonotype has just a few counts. The CDR3 here is CASSSWGLAGAREQFF. DNA of the CDR3: TGTGCCAGCAGTTCCTGGGGACTAGCGGGAGCAAGGGAGCAGTTCTTC. V usage is TRBV27 and J usage is TRBJ2-1, with 14 bases that match TRBD2. CDR1 MNHEY and CDR2 SMNVEV come from the germline V gene (reference sequence). This CDR3 region has 16 residues. With 4 bases clipped from V and 10 bases from J, the junction kept 9 bases outside the gene matches.

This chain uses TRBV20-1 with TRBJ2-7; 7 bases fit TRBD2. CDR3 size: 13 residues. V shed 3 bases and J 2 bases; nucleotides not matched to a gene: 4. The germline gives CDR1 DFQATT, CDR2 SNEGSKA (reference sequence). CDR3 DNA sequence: TGCAGTGCTAGGGGGGGGGAACCCTACGAGCAGTACTTC. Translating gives CSARGGEPYEQYF.

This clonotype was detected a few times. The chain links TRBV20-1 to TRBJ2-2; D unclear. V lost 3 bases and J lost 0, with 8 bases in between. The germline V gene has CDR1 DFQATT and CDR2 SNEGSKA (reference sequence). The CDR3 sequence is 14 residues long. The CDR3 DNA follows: TGCAGTGCTAGCCCACCTACGAACACCGGGGAGCTGTTTTTT. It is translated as CSASPPTNTGELFF.

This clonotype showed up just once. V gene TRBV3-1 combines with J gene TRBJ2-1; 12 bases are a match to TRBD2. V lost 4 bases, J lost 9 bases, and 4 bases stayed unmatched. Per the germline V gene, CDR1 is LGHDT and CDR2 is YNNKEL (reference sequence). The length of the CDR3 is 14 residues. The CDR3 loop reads CASSPSGGAVEQFF. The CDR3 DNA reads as TGTGCCAGCAGCCCTAGCGGGGGGGCTGTTGAGCAGTTCTTC.

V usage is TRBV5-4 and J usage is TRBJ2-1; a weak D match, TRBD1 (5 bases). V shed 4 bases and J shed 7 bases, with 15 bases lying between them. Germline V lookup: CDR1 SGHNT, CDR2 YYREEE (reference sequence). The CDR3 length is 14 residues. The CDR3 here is CASSAPSSGNEQFF. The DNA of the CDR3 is TGTGCCAGCAGCGCTCCCTCGTCAGGGAATGAGCAGTTCTTC.

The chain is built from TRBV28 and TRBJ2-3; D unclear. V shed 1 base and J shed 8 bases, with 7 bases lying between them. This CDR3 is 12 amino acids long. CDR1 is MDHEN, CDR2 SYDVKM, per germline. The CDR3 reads CASSLSPGTQYF. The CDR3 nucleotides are TGTGCCAGCAGTTTATCTCCAGGTACGCAGTATTTT. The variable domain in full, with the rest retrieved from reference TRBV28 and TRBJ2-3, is DVKVTQSSRYLVKRTGEKVFLECVQDMDHENMFWYRQDPGLGLRLIYFSYDVKMKEKGDIPEGYSVSREKKERFSLILESASTNQTSMYLCASSLSPGTQYFGPGTRLTVL.

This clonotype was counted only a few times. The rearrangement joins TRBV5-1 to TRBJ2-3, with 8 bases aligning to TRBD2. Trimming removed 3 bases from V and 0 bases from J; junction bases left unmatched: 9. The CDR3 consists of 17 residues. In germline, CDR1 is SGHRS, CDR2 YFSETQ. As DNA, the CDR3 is TGCGCCAGCAGCTCGCTACAGACTAGCGCGAGCACAGATACGCAGTATTTT. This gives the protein CASSSLQTSASTDTQYF.

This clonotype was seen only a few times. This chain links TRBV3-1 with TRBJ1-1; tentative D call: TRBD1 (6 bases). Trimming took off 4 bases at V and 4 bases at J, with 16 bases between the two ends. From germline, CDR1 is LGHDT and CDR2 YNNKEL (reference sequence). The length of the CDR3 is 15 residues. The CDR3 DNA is TGTGCCAGCAGCCTCCAAAGGGGGGGCCGCACTGAAGCTTTCTTT. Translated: CASSLQRGGRTEAFF.

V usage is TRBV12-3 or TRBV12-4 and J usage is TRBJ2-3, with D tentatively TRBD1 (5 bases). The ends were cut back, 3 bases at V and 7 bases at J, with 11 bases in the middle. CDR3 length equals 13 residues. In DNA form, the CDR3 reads TGTGCCAGCAGTTTCCAAGGGGCGTATACGCAGTATTTT. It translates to CASSFQGAYTQYF.

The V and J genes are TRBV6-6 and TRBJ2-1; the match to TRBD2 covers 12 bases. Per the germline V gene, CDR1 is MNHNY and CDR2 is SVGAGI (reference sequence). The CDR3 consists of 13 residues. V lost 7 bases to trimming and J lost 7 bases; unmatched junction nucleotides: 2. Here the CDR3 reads CASTSGRGNEQFF. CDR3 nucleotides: TGTGCCAGCACTAGCGGGAGGGGAAATGAGCAGTTCTTC.

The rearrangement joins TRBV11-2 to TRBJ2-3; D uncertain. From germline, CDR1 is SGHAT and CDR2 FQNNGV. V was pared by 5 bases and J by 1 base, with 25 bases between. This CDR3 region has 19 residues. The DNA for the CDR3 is TGTGCCAGCAGCACCAGAACTGGGTTTCGTGGGTCCGGCACAGATACGCAGTATTTT. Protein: CASSTRTGFRGSGTDTQYF.

CDR3 in amino acids: CASSGTGHSSYNEQFF. CDR3 nucleotide sequence: TGTGCCAGCAGCGGTACAGGGCATTCCTCCTACAATGAGCAGTTCTTC. The chain combines TRBV9 with TRBJ2-1; D possibly corresponds to TRBD1 (6 bases). CDR1 is SGDLS and CDR2 is YYNGEE in the germline V gene. The ends were cut back, 3 bases at V and 0 bases at J, with 13 bases in the middle. The CDR3 has 16 residues.

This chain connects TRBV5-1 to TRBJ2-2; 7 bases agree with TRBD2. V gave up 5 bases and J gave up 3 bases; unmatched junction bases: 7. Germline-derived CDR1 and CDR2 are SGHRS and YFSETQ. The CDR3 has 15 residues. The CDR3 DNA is TGCGCCAGCAGGCCGGGAAGCGGGGACACCGGGGAGCTGTTTTTT. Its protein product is CASRPGSGDTGELFF.

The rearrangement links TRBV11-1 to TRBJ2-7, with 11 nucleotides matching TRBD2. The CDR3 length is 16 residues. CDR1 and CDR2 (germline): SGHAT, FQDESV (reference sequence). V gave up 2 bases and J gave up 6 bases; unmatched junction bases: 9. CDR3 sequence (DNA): TGTGCCAGCAGCTTACGTCTAGCGGGGGGTCTGGGCGAGCAGTACTTC. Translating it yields CASSLRLAGGLGEQYF.

CDR3: CASRSPGPPHGYTF. The DNA of the CDR3 is TGTGCCAGCAGGTCACCGGGCCCCCCTCATGGCTACACCTTC. The genes are TRBV28 and TRBJ1-2; the D is unclear. V was shortened by 6 bases and J by 6 bases, with 17 bases between the two germline ends. CDR3 size: 14 residues. The germline V gene has CDR1 MDHEN and CDR2 SYDVKM.

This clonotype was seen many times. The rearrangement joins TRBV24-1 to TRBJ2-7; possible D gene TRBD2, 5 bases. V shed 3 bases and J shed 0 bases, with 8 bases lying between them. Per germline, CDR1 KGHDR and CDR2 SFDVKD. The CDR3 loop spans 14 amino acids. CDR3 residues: CATSDARVSYEQYF. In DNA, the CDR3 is TGTGCCACCAGTGATGCGAGGGTCTCCTACGAGCAGTACTTC.

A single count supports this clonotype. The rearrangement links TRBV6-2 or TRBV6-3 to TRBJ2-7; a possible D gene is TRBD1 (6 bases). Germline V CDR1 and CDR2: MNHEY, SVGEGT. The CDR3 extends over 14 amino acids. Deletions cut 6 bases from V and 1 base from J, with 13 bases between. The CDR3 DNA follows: TGTGCCAGCAGAATAACAGGGTCATCCTACGAGCAGTACTTC. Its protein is CASRITGSSYEQYF.

The chain's CDR3 is CSGYGGGETQYF. CDR3 in DNA: TGCAGCGGGTATGGCGGCGGGGAGACCCAGTACTTC. The V call is TRBV29-1, the J call TRBJ2-5; perhaps TRBD2 as D (5 bases). This CDR3 region has 12 residues. Trimming stripped 7 bases from V and 5 bases from J, with 14 bases between. CDR1 and CDR2 (germline): SQVTM, ANQGSEA.

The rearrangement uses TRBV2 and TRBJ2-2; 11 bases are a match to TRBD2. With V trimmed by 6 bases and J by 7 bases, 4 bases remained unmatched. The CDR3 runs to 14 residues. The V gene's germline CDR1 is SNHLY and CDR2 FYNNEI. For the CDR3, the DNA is TGTGCCAGCAGAGAGACTAGCGGGGTCGGGGAGCTGTTTTTT. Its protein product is CASRETSGVGELFF.

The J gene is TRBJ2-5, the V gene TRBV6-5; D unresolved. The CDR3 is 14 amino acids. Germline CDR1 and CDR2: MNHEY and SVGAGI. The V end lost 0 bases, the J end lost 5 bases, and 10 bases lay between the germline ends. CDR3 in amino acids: CASSYSKTWETQYF. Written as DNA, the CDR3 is TGTGCCAGCAGTTACTCTAAGACCTGGGAGACCCAGTACTTC.